This T cell receptor (beta chain) was recorded in a study of blood T cells in healthy people across ages. PCR was performed a second time for about 6 to 11 cycles using a sample-barcoded 5' primer and a J-beta primer mix. MiXCR, applied by TCRdb to the 5' RACE reads, yields one record per CDR3 protein. The data contain around 1.7 million distinct CDR3 sequences, 28% of them singletons. About this clonotype: This could be a read error, since a much larger clone is one nucleotide away.

Trimming took off 3 bases at V and 0 bases at J, with 21 bases between the two ends. The V gene's germline CDR1 is DFQATT and CDR2 SNEGSKA (reference sequence). CDR3 length: 17 amino acids. The J gene is TRBJ2-7, the V gene TRBV20-1; D not certain. This TCR was sampled from a woman aged 25 to 39 in good health. The sample consisted of blood. CDR3 sequence: CSARPLTRARSSYEQYF. Here the CDR3 DNA reads TGCAGTGCTAGGCCCCTGACAAGGGCCCGGAGCTCCTACGAGCAGTACTTC.